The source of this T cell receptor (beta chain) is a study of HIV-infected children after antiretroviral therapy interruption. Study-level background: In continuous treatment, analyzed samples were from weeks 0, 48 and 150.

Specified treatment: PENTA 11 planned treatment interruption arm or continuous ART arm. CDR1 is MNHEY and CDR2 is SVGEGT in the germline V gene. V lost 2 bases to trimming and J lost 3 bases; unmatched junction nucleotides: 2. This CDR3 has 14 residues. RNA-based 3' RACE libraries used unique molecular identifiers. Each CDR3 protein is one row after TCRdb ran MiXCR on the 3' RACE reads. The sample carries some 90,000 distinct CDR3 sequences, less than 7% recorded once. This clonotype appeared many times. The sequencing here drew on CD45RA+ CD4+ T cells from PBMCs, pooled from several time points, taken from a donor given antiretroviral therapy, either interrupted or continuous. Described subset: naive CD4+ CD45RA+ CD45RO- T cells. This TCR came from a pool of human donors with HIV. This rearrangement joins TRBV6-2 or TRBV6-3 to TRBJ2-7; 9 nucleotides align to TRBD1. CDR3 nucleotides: TGTGCCAGCAGTTACAGACAGGGGGGCTACGAGCAGTACTTC. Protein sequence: CASSYRQGGYEQYF.